Listed here is a single TCR beta chain. The entry originates in a study of blood T cell repertoires in COVID-19. Assay used: immunoSEQ multiplex PCR; TCRdb lists only in-frame clones, some missing. Of about 64,000 clones in the sample, about 76% were seen once. The CDR3 has 16 amino acids. V shed 5 bases, J shed 4 bases, and the junction held 13 bases outside the gene matches. The germline V gene has CDR1 LNHDA and CDR2 SQIVND (reference sequence). Sequencing used peripheral blood. This TCR derives from a human donor in a cohort sampled during active COVID-19. The chain links TRBV19 to TRBJ2-5; the match to TRBD1 covers 7 bases. The CDR3 DNA reads TGTGCCAGTAGTGCCTCCGGGACAGAAGCACGAGAGACCCAGTACTTC. This encodes CASSASGTEARETQYF.